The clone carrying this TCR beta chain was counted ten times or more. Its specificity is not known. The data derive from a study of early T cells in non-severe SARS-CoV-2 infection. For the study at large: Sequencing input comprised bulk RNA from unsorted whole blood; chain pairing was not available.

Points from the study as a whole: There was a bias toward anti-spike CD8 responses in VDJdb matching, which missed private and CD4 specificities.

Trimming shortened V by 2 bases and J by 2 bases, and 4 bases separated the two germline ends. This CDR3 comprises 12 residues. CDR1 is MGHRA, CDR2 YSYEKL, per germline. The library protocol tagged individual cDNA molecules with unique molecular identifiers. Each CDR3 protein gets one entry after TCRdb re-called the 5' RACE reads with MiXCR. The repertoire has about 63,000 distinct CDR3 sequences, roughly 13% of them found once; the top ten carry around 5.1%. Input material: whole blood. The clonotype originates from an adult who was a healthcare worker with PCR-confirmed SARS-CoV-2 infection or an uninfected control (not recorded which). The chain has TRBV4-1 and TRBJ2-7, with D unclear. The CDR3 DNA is TGCGCCAGCAGCCAATTCCCCTACGAGCAGTACTTC. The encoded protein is CASSQFPYEQYF.